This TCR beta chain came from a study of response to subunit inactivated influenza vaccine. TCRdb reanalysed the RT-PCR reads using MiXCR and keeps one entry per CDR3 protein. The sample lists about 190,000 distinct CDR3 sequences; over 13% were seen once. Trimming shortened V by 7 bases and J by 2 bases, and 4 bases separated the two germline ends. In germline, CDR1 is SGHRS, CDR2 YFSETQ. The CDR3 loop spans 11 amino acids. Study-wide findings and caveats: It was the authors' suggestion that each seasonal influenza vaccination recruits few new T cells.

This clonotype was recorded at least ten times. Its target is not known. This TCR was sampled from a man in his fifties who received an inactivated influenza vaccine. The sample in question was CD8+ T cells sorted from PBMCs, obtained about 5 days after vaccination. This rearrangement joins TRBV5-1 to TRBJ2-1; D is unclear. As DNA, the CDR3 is TGCGCCAGCGGGGCCTACAATGAGCAGTTCTTC. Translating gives CASGAYNEQFF.